These 31 T cell receptor beta chains came from one sample sequenced in a study of T cells in Graves' hyperthyroidism and ophthalmopathy (dated by TCRdb to about 2019). The library was generated by multiplex PCR. This sample was sequenced with an Illumina HiSeq 2000. TCR beta CDR3 regions were amplified from RNA transcripts. The first round of RT-PCR for the TCR CDR3 was performed with the HTBI primer set and the Qiagen OneStep RT-PCR kit. The public reads were run again by TCRdb, first through fastp at Q25 and then through MiXCR, and only productive beta chains were kept. All rows with the same CDR3 protein become a single entry with the most common DNA and genes. The sample contains some 560,000 distinct CDR3 sequences, 13% to 15% of them found a single time. The ten largest clones represent approximately 13% of the sample. The sample was blood. The receptors originated from a woman in her thirties or forties with Graves' hyperthyroidism.

This clonotype was seen more than once but under ten times. The chain links TRBV10-3 to TRBJ1-1, with D uncertain. From germline, CDR1 is ENHRY and CDR2 SYGVKD. The CDR3 spans 13 residues. With 2 bases removed from V and 1 base from J, the gap between germline ends came to 5 bases. The CDR3 spells CAISETPNTEAFF. CDR3 DNA: TGTGCCATCAGTGAGACGCCGAACACTGAAGCTTTCTTT.

Comments on this clonotype: Germline is not matched at one junction end, which may reflect a read error. This rearrangement joins TRBV29-1 to TRBJ2-7; 10 bases are a match to TRBD1. The CDR3 contains 16 residues. CDR1 SQVTM and CDR2 ANQGSEA come from the germline V gene. The CDR3 sequence: CSVEARDRGFSYEQHF. CDR3 DNA sequence: TGCAGCGTCGAAGCCCGGGACAGGGGATTCTCCTACGAGCAGCACTTC.

The chain carries TRBV11-2 and TRBJ2-2, with D uncertain. The germline V and J ends were trimmed by 3 bases and 3 bases, with 5 bases remaining between them. CDR1 is SGHAT and CDR2 is FQNNGV in the germline V gene. This CDR3 has 13 amino acids. CDR3 DNA: TGTGCCAGCAGCTTGTGGGACACCGGGGAGCTGTTTTTT. It specifies CASSLWDTGELFF.

This clonotype was detected many times. This chain uses TRBV20-1 with TRBJ2-1; 7 nucleotides align to TRBD1. This CDR3 has 16 amino acids. CDR1 and CDR2 (germline): DFQATT, SNEGSKA (reference sequence). Trimming removed 0 bases from V and 0 bases from J; junction bases left unmatched: 5. The CDR3 DNA reads TGCAGTGCTAGAGATCGGGACAGATTCTCCTACAATGAGCAGTTCTTC. It is translated as CSARDRDRFSYNEQFF.

The genes are TRBV6-2 or TRBV6-3 and TRBJ2-2, with TRBD2 as a possible D gene (5 bases). V was clipped by 6 bases and J by 0 bases, with 11 bases between them. Germline V gives CDR1 MNHEY, CDR2 SVGEGT. This CDR3 spans 15 amino acids. The CDR3 nucleotides are TGTGCCAGCAGGAAACTAGTGACGAACACCGGGGAGCTGTTTTTT. Translation gives CASRKLVTNTGELFF.

Ten or more counts support this clonotype. CDR3 amino acids: CASRMGGGPNEQFF. CDR3 coding DNA: TGTGCCAGCAGAATGGGGGGAGGCCCCAATGAGCAGTTCTTC. The chain carries TRBV28 and TRBJ2-1, with a possible D match to TRBD2 (6 bases). Germline lookup yields CDR1 MDHEN and CDR2 SYDVKM. The CDR3 contains 14 residues. Between the trimmed V and J ends, which lost 6 bases and 6 bases, there was a span of 15 bases. The complete variable domain, with remaining parts taken from reference TRBV28 and TRBJ2-1, reads DVKVTQSSRYLVKRTGEKVFLECVQDMDHENMFWYRQDPGLGLRLIYFSYDVKMKEKGDIPEGYSVSREKKERFSLILESASTNQTSMYLCASRMGGGPNEQFFGPGTRLTVL.

This clonotype was counted many times. The V and J genes are TRBV7-8 and TRBJ1-1; D ambiguous. The CDR3 has 14 residues. Trimming left V 3 bases short and J 4 bases short, with 12 bases between. Germline CDR1 is SGHVS and CDR2 is FQNEAQ. CDR3 nucleotides: TGTGCCAGCAGCTTGGGTGGCTTCGGCACTGAAGCTTTCTTT. Amino acids: CASSLGGFGTEAFF. The whole variable domain, remainder taken from reference TRBV7-8 and TRBJ1-1, is GAGVSQSPRYKVAKRGQDVALRCDPISGHVSLFWYQQALGQGPEFLTYFQNEAQLDKSGLPSDRFFAERPEGSVSTLKIQRTQQEDSAVYLCASSLGGFGTEAFFGQGTRLTVV.

This clonotype came up many times. This rearrangement joins TRBV12-5 to TRBJ1-1; D is undetermined. In germline, CDR1 is LGHNT, CDR2 FRNRAP. This CDR3 has 15 residues. V lost 7 bases, J lost 2 bases, and 17 bases lay in between. Written as DNA, the CDR3 is TGTGCTAGTGTCTCCTTTCCCCAAATTAACACTGAAGCTTTCTTT. Its translation is CASVSFPQINTEAFF. The full variable domain, with the rest looked up from reference TRBV12-5 and TRBJ1-1, is DARVTQTPRHKVTEMGQEVTMRCQPILGHNTVFWYRQTMMQGLELLAYFRNRAPLDDSGMPKDRFSAEMPDATLATLKIQPSEPRDSAVYFCASVSFPQINTEAFFGQGTRLTVV.

This clonotype was recorded many times. The V gene is TRBV20-1, the J gene TRBJ2-5; 7 bases agree with TRBD1. The CDR3 is 16 amino acids. The germline gives CDR1 DFQATT, CDR2 SNEGSKA (reference sequence). V trimming: 6 bases; J trimming: 4 bases; junction bases outside the gene matches: 17. CDR3 loop: CSAASKTGLFPETQYF. The CDR3 DNA follows: TGCAGTGCCGCATCGAAGACAGGGTTGTTTCCAGAGACCCAGTACTTC.

J is TRBJ1-2 and V is TRBV5-1; no firm D call. The germline V gene has CDR1 SGHRS and CDR2 YFSETQ. V dropped 0 bases and J dropped 7 bases, with 10 bases sitting between them. This CDR3 has 13 residues. The CDR3 DNA sequence: TGCGCCAGCAGCTTGGGGGAGTTAGGTGGCTACACCTTC. It codes for CASSLGELGGYTF. Complete variable domain (other parts from reference TRBV5-1 and TRBJ1-2): KAGVTQTPRYLIKTRGQQVTLSCSPISGHRSVSWYQQTPGQGLQFLFEYFSETQRNKGNFPGRFSGRQFSNSRSEMNVSTLELGDSALYLCASSLGELGGYTFGSGTRLTVV.

Turning to this clonotype: The junction shows a germline mismatch at one end, possibly a read error. This chain connects TRBV13 to TRBJ2-6; possible D gene TRBD1, 5 bases. CDR1 and CDR2 from the germline V gene are PRHDT and FYEKMQ (reference sequence). CDR3 length: 18 residues. This chain's CDR3 is CASSPPLHHSSGANVLTF. CDR3 DNA sequence: TGTGCCAGCAGCCCTCCCTTACACCATTCCTCTGGGGCCAACGTCCTGACTTTT.

At least ten counts were recorded for this clonotype. This chain joins TRBV6-1 and TRBJ2-1; either TRBD1 or TRBD2 may supply D (5 bases each). Trimming took 1 base from V and 2 from J, leaving 12 bases between them. CDR3 size: 16 residues. CDR1 MNHNS and CDR2 SASEGT come from the germline V gene. The CDR3 loop is CASSEVYGTTYNEQFF. The CDR3 DNA follows: TGTGCCAGCAGTGAAGTGTACGGGACCACCTACAATGAGCAGTTCTTC.

About this clonotype: A much larger clone lies one base from this, so it may be a read error. The genes are TRBV7-8 and TRBJ1-1; D remains unclear. The ends were cut back, 5 bases at V and 1 base at J, with 8 bases in the middle. CDR3 length equals 13 residues. Per the germline V gene, CDR1 is SGHVS and CDR2 is FQNEAQ. As DNA, the CDR3 is TGTGCCAGCAGCCAACGGCAGAACACTGAAGCTTTCTTT. Translation: CASSQRQNTEAFF.

This clonotype has ten or more counts. The rearrangement uses TRBV2 and TRBJ2-3; 7 bases align to TRBD2. V gave up 4 bases and J gave up 1 base; unmatched junction bases: 8. CDR3 length: 16 residues. Looked up from germline, CDR1 is SNHLY and CDR2 is FYNNEI. The CDR3 bases are TGTGCCAGCAGTGTTCGGGCTAGCGGTGGCACAGATACGCAGTATTTT. Protein: CASSVRASGGTDTQYF.

This clonotype has a handful of counts. This rearrangement joins TRBV25-1 to TRBJ2-3, with a weak D call TRBD1 (5 bases). The CDR3 consists of 17 residues. The germline V gene has CDR1 MGHDK and CDR2 SYGVNS. V shed 0 bases and J shed 0 bases, with 13 bases lying between them. The CDR3 here is CASSEYPKQDSTDTQYF. DNA for the CDR3: TGTGCCAGCAGTGAATATCCGAAACAGGATAGCACAGATACGCAGTATTTT.

This clonotype was seen repeatedly, ten times or more. The rearrangement links TRBV3-1 to TRBJ1-6; the D gene is possibly TRBD1 (6 bases). Trimming shortened V by 0 bases and J by 5 bases, and 8 bases separated the two germline ends. Per germline, CDR1 LGHDT and CDR2 YNNKEL (reference sequence). This CDR3 contains 15 residues. The CDR3 region is CASSQDGGHNSPLHF. In nucleotides, the CDR3 is TGTGCCAGCAGCCAAGATGGGGGGCATAATTCACCCCTCCACTTT.

The gene calls are TRBV3-1 and TRBJ1-2; possibly TRBD1 for D (6 bases). Trimming left V 0 bases short and J 3 bases short, with 11 bases between. The CDR3 is 15 amino acids. CDR1 and CDR2 (germline): LGHDT, YNNKEL (reference sequence). In DNA form, the CDR3 reads TGTGCCAGCAGCCAAGAGAGGGGGACGGACTATGGCTACACCTTC. Protein sequence: CASSQERGTDYGYTF.

This clonotype appeared many times. The rearrangement joins TRBV20-1 to TRBJ2-7; D gene ambiguous. Germline values: CDR1 DFQATT, CDR2 SNEGSKA (reference sequence). This CDR3 is 15 amino acids long. Trimming stripped 1 base from V and 3 bases from J, with 16 bases between. The CDR3 protein is CSARGPRAVFYEQYF. DNA for the CDR3: TGCAGTGCTAGAGGACCCCGGGCAGTTTTCTACGAGCAGTACTTC.

This clonotype was seen only a few times. This chain uses TRBV9 with TRBJ2-3; D possibly corresponds to TRBD1 (5 bases). V was clipped by 2 bases and J by 3 bases, with 10 bases between them. This CDR3 spans 14 amino acids. Germline CDR1 reads SGDLS; CDR2 reads YYNGEE. This CDR3 is CASSVDTTTDTQYF. In DNA, the CDR3 is TGTGCCAGCAGCGTGGACACGACAACAGATACGCAGTATTTT.

In this sample, this clonotype turned up a few times. This chain links TRBV27 with TRBJ2-1; the D gene is possibly TRBD2 (7 bases). With 0 bases removed from V and 9 bases from J, the gap between germline ends came to 12 bases. Germline lookup yields CDR1 MNHEY and CDR2 SMNVEV (reference sequence). The CDR3 sequence is 14 residues long. Here the CDR3 reads CASSLSRGQSEQFF. DNA of the CDR3: TGTGCCAGCAGTTTATCGCGGGGGCAGAGTGAGCAGTTCTTC.

This clonotype was seen more than once but under ten times. This chain uses TRBV25-1 with TRBJ1-1; 10 positions agree with TRBD1. After removal of 5 bases from V and 5 bases from J, the junction contained 5 bases not matched to a gene. The CDR3 is 14 residues long. Germline lookup yields CDR1 MGHDK and CDR2 SYGVNS. CDR3: CASSSRQGATEAFF. The CDR3 bases are TGTGCCAGCAGTTCACGACAGGGGGCGACTGAAGCTTTCTTT.

This clonotype was recorded at least ten times. The V gene is TRBV20-1, the J gene TRBJ2-7; TRBD1 aligns across 7 bases. Trimming cost V 4 bases and J 3 bases; bases outside gene matches: 6. This CDR3 has 13 amino acids. CDR1 and CDR2 from the germline V gene are DFQATT and SNEGSKA (reference sequence). CDR3 DNA sequence: TGCAGTGCTATAAAGACAGGGCACTACGAGCAGTACTTC. Protein product: CSAIKTGHYEQYF.

This clonotype has at least ten counts. J is TRBJ2-1 and V is TRBV27; tentatively, D is TRBD2 (6 bases). The CDR3 has 14 residues. CDR1 is MNHEY, CDR2 SMNVEV, per germline (reference sequence). V dropped 3 bases and J dropped 4 bases, with 10 bases sitting between them. The CDR3 coding sequence is TGTGCCAGCAGTTTTAGGGCGGGATACAATGAGCAGTTCTTC. It encodes CASSFRAGYNEQFF.

The gene calls are TRBV9 and TRBJ2-7, with 10 bases fitting TRBD2. The CDR3 contains 15 residues. V lost 3 bases to trimming and J lost 7 bases; unmatched junction nucleotides: 10. The germline V gene has CDR1 SGDLS and CDR2 YYNGEE. CDR3 DNA: TGTGCCAGCAGCGCCGAGCGGGAGGGCCACAAAGAGCAGTACTTC. This codes for CASSAEREGHKEQYF.

This sequence joins TRBV7-9 and TRBJ2-1; no clear D gene. V gave up 5 bases and J gave up 10 bases, with 21 bases separating them. The CDR3 spans 15 residues. The germline gives CDR1 SEHNR, CDR2 FQNEAQ (reference sequence). CDR3 amino acids: CASSATLGSTGEQFF. CDR3 DNA: TGTGCCAGCAGCGCCACTCTGGGCAGTACCGGGGAGCAGTTCTTC.

Many counts were recorded for this clonotype. The CDR3 DNA reads as TGTGCCAGCAGCGTAGGGACAACGGCCACCAATGAGCAGTTCTTC. As protein: CASSVGTTATNEQFF. The chain carries TRBV9 and TRBJ2-1, with a possible D match to TRBD1 (5 bases). Trimming took 0 bases from V and 6 from J, leaving 13 bases between them. Germline loops: CDR1 SGDLS, CDR2 YYNGEE. The CDR3 sequence is 15 residues long.

Worth noting for this clonotype: This could be a read error, since a much larger clone is one nucleotide away. Since no conserved phenylalanine or tryptophan closes the CDR3, a read error is the likely cause. The chain uses TRBV7-3 and TRBJ2-7; the D gene could be TRBD1 or TRBD2 (5 bases each). V dropped 5 bases and J dropped 5 bases, with 25 bases sitting between them. The CDR3 loop spans 17 amino acids. The germline gives CDR1 SGHTA, CDR2 FQGTGA. CDR3 sequence: CASSGGGNGTRLDEQYL. The CDR3 DNA reads TGTGCCAGCAGCGGGGGTGGAAACGGGACGAGGCTTGACGAGCAGTACTTA.

This clonotype was counted once. The chain links TRBV20-1 to TRBJ2-2, with a tentative D call TRBD2 (6 bases). The germline V gene has CDR1 DFQATT and CDR2 SNEGSKA (reference sequence). Trimming cost V 1 base and J 1 base, with 10 bases left between them. This CDR3 contains 15 residues. The CDR3 bases are TGCAGTGCTAGAGTAGCGGAGGGGAACACCGGGGAGCTGTTTTTT. It yields the protein CSARVAEGNTGELFF.

The gene calls are TRBV4-3 and TRBJ2-5, with D perhaps assigned TRBD1 or TRBD2 (7 bases each). The CDR3 covers 14 residues. V shed 2 bases and J shed 4 bases, with 11 bases lying between them. Germline loops: CDR1 LGHNA, CDR2 YSLEER. DNA for the CDR3: TGCGCCAGCAGCCAAAGCGGGACAGCAGAGACCCAGTACTTC. Its protein is CASSQSGTAETQYF.

Many counts were recorded for this clonotype. The rearrangement links TRBV5-1 to TRBJ2-5, with a weak D call TRBD2 (6 bases). V lost 4 bases, J lost 4 bases, and 17 bases lay in between. CDR1 is SGHRS and CDR2 is YFSETQ in the germline V gene. The CDR3 contains 15 residues. The CDR3, as DNA: TGCGCCAGCAGCCCTGGTGGAGGGGTCTCAGAGACCCAGTACTTC. Translating it yields CASSPGGGVSETQYF.

There are many counts of this clonotype. The chain employs TRBV20-1 and TRBJ2-7; 13 positions match TRBD2. Germline loops: CDR1 DFQATT, CDR2 SNEGSKA (reference sequence). Trimming took 1 base from V and 7 from J; bases not matched to a gene: 4. This CDR3 contains 14 residues. CDR3 sequence: CSARGTSGSREQYF. CDR3 nucleotides: TGCAGTGCTAGAGGGACTAGCGGGAGTCGGGAGCAGTACTTC.